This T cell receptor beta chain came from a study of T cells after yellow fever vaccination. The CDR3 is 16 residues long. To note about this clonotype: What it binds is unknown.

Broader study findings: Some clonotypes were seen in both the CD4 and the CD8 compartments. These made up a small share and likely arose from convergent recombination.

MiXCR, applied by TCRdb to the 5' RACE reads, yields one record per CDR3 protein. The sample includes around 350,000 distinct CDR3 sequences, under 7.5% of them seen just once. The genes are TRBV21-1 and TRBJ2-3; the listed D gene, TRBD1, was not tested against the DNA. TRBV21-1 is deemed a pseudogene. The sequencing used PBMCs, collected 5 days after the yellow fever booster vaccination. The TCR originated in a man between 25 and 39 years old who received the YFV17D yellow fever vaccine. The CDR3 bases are TGTGCCAGCAGCAAGGGTAGGGACGGGTCCACAGATACGCAGTATTTT. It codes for CASSKGRDGSTDTQYF.